This T cell receptor (beta chain) was profiled in a study of CD8+ T cells in alopecia areata. Indicated treatment: oral pan-JAK inhibitor, 5-10 mg twice daily. The germline CDR1 and CDR2 sequences are MNHEY and SVGAGI. The CDR3 is 14 residues long. Trimming pared 2 bases from V and 0 bases from J, leaving 6 bases between. Sequencing relied on a cDNA template that was reverse transcribed from extracted RNA. TCRdb keeps only in-frame clones here, not all; method: immunoSEQ multiplex PCR. The sample gives 150,000 to 200,000 clones, roughly 60% of which show up once; roughly 17% is in the top ten. To note about this clone: The same CDR3 arises from other DNA sequences in this sample as well.

This sequence joins TRBV6-5 and TRBJ2-3; no clear D gene. The sample here was CD4+ T cells sorted from blood, taken at roughly week 58, from a patient treated with tofacitinib. The receptor was derived from a human donor with alopecia areata. CDR3 in DNA: TGTGCCAGCAGTTACGACCCGAGCACAGATACGCAGTATTTT. Its protein is CASSYDPSTDTQYF.